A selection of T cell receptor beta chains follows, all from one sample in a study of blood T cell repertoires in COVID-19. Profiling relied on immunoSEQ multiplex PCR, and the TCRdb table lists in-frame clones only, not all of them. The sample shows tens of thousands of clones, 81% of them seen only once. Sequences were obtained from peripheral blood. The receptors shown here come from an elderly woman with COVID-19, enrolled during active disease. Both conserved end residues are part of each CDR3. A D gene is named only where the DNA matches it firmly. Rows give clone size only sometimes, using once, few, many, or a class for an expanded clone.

CASSLLAGGYEQFF,TGCGCCAGCAGCTTACTAGCGGGAGGGTATGAGCAGTTCTTC,TRBJ2-1,TRBV5-1,NA,TRBD2
CASSGTGGAGNQPQHF,TGTGCCAGCAGTGGTACAGGGGGCGCCGGCAATCAGCCCCAGCATTTT,TRBJ1-5,TRBV2,NA,TRBD1
CASSLMAGVIHEQYF,TGCGCCAGCAGCTTGATGGCAGGGGTAATTCACGAGCAGTACTTC,TRBJ2-7,TRBV5-1,NA,NA
CASSQGMGLAYEQYF,TGCGCCAGCAGCCAAGGAATGGGACTAGCCTACGAGCAGTACTTC,TRBJ2-7,TRBV4-1,NA,TRBD2
CASSQTAAGEQFF,TGTGCCAGCAGCCAGACTGCGGCGGGTGAGCAGTTCTTC,TRBJ2-1,TRBV5-6,NA,NA
CASSGLQETQYF,TGTGCCAGCAGCGGACTACAAGAGACCCAGTACTTC,TRBJ2-5,TRBV3-1/TRBV3-2,NA,NA
CATSLGSVGVNTGELFF,TGTGCCACCAGCTTGGGTTCGGTCGGGGTGAACACCGGGGAGCTGTTTTTT,TRBJ2-2,TRBV15,NA,NA
CASSQGSWAYNEQFF,TGTGCCAGCAGCCAAGGAAGCTGGGCATACAATGAGCAGTTCTTC,TRBJ2-1,TRBV14,once,NA
CASSSDRGNYGYTF,TGTGCCAGCAGCTCGGACAGGGGGAACTATGGCTACACCTTC,TRBJ1-2,TRBV5-6,few,TRBD1
CASSQEKGTSGRRQTQYF,TGTGCCAGCAGCCAAGAAAAGGGGACTAGCGGGAGACGACAGACCCAGTACTTC,TRBJ2-5,TRBV14,NA,TRBD2
CASSLGRRTSGRDYNEQFF,TGTGCCAGCAGCTTGGGCAGACGGACTAGCGGGAGGGACTACAATGAGCAGTTCTTC,TRBJ2-1,TRBV5-6,once,TRBD2
CASSLQAGPGDIQYF,TGTGCCAGCAGCCTACAGGCGGGGCCCGGAGACATTCAGTACTTC,TRBJ2-4,TRBV3-1/TRBV3-2,NA,NA
CASSESGLRGRGYEQYF,TGTGCCAGCAGTGAATCGGGGTTGAGGGGGAGAGGTTACGAGCAGTACTTC,TRBJ2-7,TRBV2,NA,NA
CASSEQVHEQYF,TGTGCCAGCAGCGAACAGGTCCACGAGCAGTACTTC,TRBJ2-7,TRBV28,NA,NA
CASSLRSSGRRSDTQYF,TGTGCCAGCAGCCTAAGGAGTAGCGGGAGAAGGTCAGATACGCAGTATTTT,TRBJ2-3,TRBV5-4,NA,TRBD2
CATSDSRTGAISYEQYF,TGTGCCACCAGTGACTCCCGGACAGGGGCGATCTCCTACGAGCAGTACTTC,TRBJ2-7,TRBV24-1,NA,TRBD1